Listed below are T cell receptor beta chains from one sample, sequenced in a study of siplizumab effects on memory and regulatory T cells. Some clones are missing from TCRdb's copy, which holds only in-frame ones; the method was immunoSEQ multiplex PCR. Of 60,000 to 70,000 clones listed, 88% are singletons. Sequencing was performed on Tregs sorted from blood. These receptors all stem from a human donor in good health. Both conserved end residues are part of each CDR3. The order of the fields is V gene, J gene, D gene, clone size, CDR3 protein, CDR3 DNA. D genes are given only for firm matches. Some rows have no size entry. The others give once, few or many, or a class for an expanded clone.

v_call: TRBV27
j_call: TRBJ1-2
d_call: NA
clone_size: NA
cdr3_aa: CASSPRGVGGASGYTF
cdr3_nt: TGTGCCAGCAGTCCTAGGGGGGTTGGTGGGGCCAGTGGCTACACCTTC

v_call: TRBV15
j_call: TRBJ1-1
d_call: NA
clone_size: few
cdr3_aa: CATSSWGDTEAFF
cdr3_nt: TGTGCCACCAGCTCTTGGGGGGACACTGAAGCTTTCTTT

v_call: TRBV5-4
j_call: TRBJ2-7
d_call: NA
clone_size: NA
cdr3_aa: CASSLDLSYEQYF
cdr3_nt: TGTGCCAGCAGCTTGGATCTCTCCTACGAGCAGTACTTC

v_call: TRBV10-2
j_call: TRBJ1-2
d_call: NA
clone_size: few
cdr3_aa: CASSEPDNLNYGYTF
cdr3_nt: TGCGCCAGCAGTGAGCCGGACAACTTAAACTATGGCTACACCTTC

v_call: TRBV5-1
j_call: TRBJ2-3
d_call: TRBD2
clone_size: once
cdr3_aa: CASSLKSPGATSGSSHTDTQYF
cdr3_nt: TGCGCCAGCAGCTTGAAATCGCCAGGGGCGACTAGCGGGAGTTCCCACACAGATACGCAGTATTTT

v_call: TRBV4-1
j_call: TRBJ2-2
d_call: TRBD1
clone_size: NA
cdr3_aa: CASSPTGAFTGELFF
cdr3_nt: TGCGCCAGCAGCCCGACAGGGGCCTTCACCGGGGAGCTGTTTTTT

v_call: TRBV4-2
j_call: TRBJ2-1
d_call: TRBD1
clone_size: NA
cdr3_aa: CASSQQGAHEQFF
cdr3_nt: TGTGCCAGCAGCCAGCAGGGGGCCCATGAGCAGTTCTTC

v_call: TRBV19
j_call: TRBJ2-7
d_call: NA
clone_size: NA
cdr3_aa: CASSPQGYSSYEQYF
cdr3_nt: TGTGCCAGTAGTCCGCAGGGGTATAGCTCCTACGAGCAGTACTTC

v_call: TRBV28
j_call: TRBJ1-5
d_call: TRBD1
clone_size: NA
cdr3_aa: CASSLNRGSNQPQHF
cdr3_nt: TGTGCCAGCAGTTTAAACAGGGGAAGCAATCAGCCCCAGCATTTT

v_call: TRBV4-3
j_call: TRBJ1-6
d_call: NA
clone_size: NA
cdr3_aa: CASSQDRVTGTNNSPLHF
cdr3_nt: TGCGCCAGCAGCCAAGATCGTGTAACGGGGACAAATAATTCACCCCTCCACTTT

v_call: TRBV5-4
j_call: TRBJ2-1
d_call: TRBD2
clone_size: NA
cdr3_aa: CASSSELAPKRDEQFF
cdr3_nt: TGTGCCAGCAGCTCGGAACTAGCGCCTAAGCGCGATGAGCAGTTCTTC

v_call: TRBV5-1
j_call: TRBJ2-3
d_call: NA
clone_size: NA
cdr3_aa: CASYGGRADTQYF
cdr3_nt: TGCGCCAGCTACGGCGGACGGGCAGATACGCAGTATTTT

v_call: TRBV7-9
j_call: TRBJ1-1
d_call: NA
clone_size: NA
cdr3_aa: CASSFRYPEAFF
cdr3_nt: TGTGCCAGCAGCTTCCGGTATCCTGAAGCTTTCTTT

v_call: TRBV10-2
j_call: TRBJ1-2
d_call: NA
clone_size: NA
cdr3_aa: CASSDGLRYGYTF
cdr3_nt: TGCGCCAGCAGTGATGGACTACGCTATGGCTACACCTTC

v_call: TRBV19
j_call: TRBJ2-1
d_call: NA
clone_size: NA
cdr3_aa: CASSIAEWGKQFF
cdr3_nt: TGTGCCAGTAGTATAGCTGAGTGGGGGAAGCAGTTCTTC

v_call: TRBV10-1
j_call: TRBJ2-1
d_call: TRBD2
clone_size: NA
cdr3_aa: CARGAKRTSGSSYNEQFF
cdr3_nt: TGCGCCAGGGGGGCGAAACGGACTAGCGGAAGCTCCTACAATGAGCAGTTCTTC

v_call: TRBV29-1
j_call: TRBJ1-1
d_call: NA
clone_size: NA
cdr3_aa: CSGFLGVGEAFF
cdr3_nt: TGCAGCGGTTTCCTGGGAGTGGGTGAAGCTTTCTTT

v_call: TRBV5-5
j_call: TRBJ1-2
d_call: NA
clone_size: once
cdr3_aa: CASSLAGPNYGYTF
cdr3_nt: TGTGCCAGCAGCTTGGCCGGACCTAACTATGGCTACACCTTC

v_call: TRBV19
j_call: TRBJ1-5
d_call: NA
clone_size: NA
cdr3_aa: CASSMYGAENQPQHF
cdr3_nt: TGTGCCAGTAGTATGTATGGGGCTGAAAATCAGCCCCAGCATTTT

v_call: TRBV5-1
j_call: TRBJ2-2
d_call: TRBD2
clone_size: NA
cdr3_aa: CASSLATSGRTGELFF
cdr3_nt: TGCGCCAGCAGCTTGGCGACTAGCGGGAGAACCGGGGAGCTGTTTTTT

v_call: TRBV7-3
j_call: TRBJ2-4
d_call: TRBD1
clone_size: NA
cdr3_aa: CASRPTGWSKNIQYF
cdr3_nt: TGTGCCAGCAGACCGACAGGGTGGTCCAAAAACATTCAGTACTTC

v_call: TRBV27
j_call: TRBJ2-6
d_call: NA
clone_size: once
cdr3_aa: CASSLFAGTTLPGANVLTF
cdr3_nt: TGTGCCAGCAGTTTATTTGCCGGGACCACCCTCCCTGGGGCCAACGTCCTGACTTTC

v_call: TRBV20-1
j_call: TRBJ2-3
d_call: NA
clone_size: NA
cdr3_aa: CSASRGGSQYF
cdr3_nt: TGCAGTGCTAGCAGGGGAGGGTCGCAGTATTTT

v_call: TRBV5-1
j_call: TRBJ1-2
d_call: NA
clone_size: NA
cdr3_aa: CASRPLENNYGYTF
cdr3_nt: TGCGCCAGCAGACCACTCGAAAACAACTATGGCTACACCTTC

v_call: TRBV18
j_call: TRBJ2-7
d_call: NA
clone_size: once
cdr3_aa: CASSSGTAAYEQYF
cdr3_nt: TGTGCCAGCTCCTCAGGGACCGCCGCCTACGAGCAGTACTTC

v_call: TRBV25-1
j_call: TRBJ2-3
d_call: NA
clone_size: NA
cdr3_aa: CASSDVTGIGTDTQYF
cdr3_nt: TGTGCCAGCAGTGACGTTACAGGGATTGGGACAGATACGCAGTATTTT

v_call: TRBV7-9
j_call: TRBJ2-2
d_call: TRBD2
clone_size: once
cdr3_aa: CASSLGTSRTGELFF
cdr3_nt: TGTGCCAGCAGCTTAGGGACTAGCAGAACCGGGGAGCTGTTTTTT

v_call: TRBV28
j_call: TRBJ2-7
d_call: TRBD1
clone_size: NA
cdr3_aa: CASHPGPGQGADEQYF
cdr3_nt: TGTGCCAGCCACCCCGGGCCGGGACAGGGGGCGGACGAGCAGTACTTC

v_call: TRBV5-1
j_call: TRBJ1-1
d_call: NA
clone_size: NA
cdr3_aa: CASSLVRNTEAFF
cdr3_nt: TGCGCCAGCAGCTTGGTTCGGAACACTGAAGCTTTCTTT

v_call: TRBV5-1
j_call: TRBJ1-1
d_call: NA
clone_size: NA
cdr3_aa: CASSLGVDTEAFF
cdr3_nt: TGCGCCAGCAGCTTGGGGGTAGACACTGAAGCTTTCTTT

v_call: TRBV30
j_call: TRBJ2-2
d_call: TRBD2
clone_size: NA
cdr3_aa: CAWSVGRTSGNTGELFF
cdr3_nt: TGTGCCTGGAGTGTAGGACGGACTAGCGGGAACACCGGGGAGCTGTTTTTT

v_call: TRBV7-2
j_call: TRBJ2-2
d_call: NA
clone_size: NA
cdr3_aa: CASSLDVWRATTGELFF
cdr3_nt: TGTGCCAGCAGCTTGGACGTCTGGCGGGCGACCACCGGGGAGCTGTTTTTT

v_call: TRBV11-2
j_call: TRBJ2-6
d_call: TRBD2
clone_size: NA
cdr3_aa: CASTWRTSGRNGANVLTF
cdr3_nt: TGTGCCAGCACCTGGAGAACTAGCGGGAGGAACGGGGCCAACGTCCTGACTTTC

v_call: TRBV4-1
j_call: TRBJ2-3
d_call: TRBD2
clone_size: NA
cdr3_aa: CASSQVLKRGSTDTQYF
cdr3_nt: TGCGCCAGCAGCCAAGTTCTGAAGCGGGGTAGCACAGATACGCAGTATTTT

v_call: TRBV7-9
j_call: TRBJ2-1
d_call: TRBD2
clone_size: NA
cdr3_aa: CASSPILLALTYNEQFF
cdr3_nt: TGTGCCAGCAGCCCGATACTACTAGCGTTAACCTACAATGAGCAGTTCTTC

v_call: TRBV18
j_call: TRBJ1-5
d_call: NA
clone_size: NA
cdr3_aa: CASSPGLSGNQPQHF
cdr3_nt: TGTGCCAGCTCACCGGGACTGAGTGGAAATCAGCCCCAGCATTTT

v_call: TRBV25-1
j_call: TRBJ2-5
d_call: TRBD1
clone_size: NA
cdr3_aa: CAYQGARETQYF
cdr3_nt: TGTGCCTACCAGGGGGCCCGGGAGACCCAGTACTTC

v_call: TRBV19
j_call: TRBJ2-1
d_call: NA
clone_size: NA
cdr3_aa: CASSIGAAGTEQFF
cdr3_nt: TGTGCCAGTAGTATAGGGGCAGCCGGAACTGAGCAGTTCTTC

v_call: TRBV7-2
j_call: TRBJ2-4
d_call: NA
clone_size: few
cdr3_aa: CASFSGGIQYF
cdr3_nt: TGTGCCAGCTTTAGTGGAGGCATTCAGTACTTC

v_call: TRBV19
j_call: TRBJ2-1
d_call: NA
clone_size: once
cdr3_aa: CASSINVDYEQFF
cdr3_nt: TGTGCCAGTAGTATTAACGTAGACTATGAGCAGTTCTTC

v_call: TRBV5-1
j_call: TRBJ2-1
d_call: TRBD2
clone_size: NA
cdr3_aa: CASSLGGLVMQNEQFF
cdr3_nt: TGCGCCAGCAGCTTGGGGGGACTAGTTATGCAAAATGAGCAGTTCTTC

v_call: TRBV5-4
j_call: TRBJ1-4
d_call: NA
clone_size: NA
cdr3_aa: CASSLGLDEKLFF
cdr3_nt: TGTGCCAGCAGCTTAGGGCTAGATGAAAAACTGTTTTTT

v_call: TRBV14
j_call: TRBJ2-3
d_call: NA
clone_size: NA
cdr3_aa: CASSRFLGDTQYF
cdr3_nt: TGTGCCAGCAGCCGGTTTCTGGGTGATACGCAGTATTTT

v_call: TRBV9
j_call: TRBJ2-1
d_call: TRBD2
clone_size: NA
cdr3_aa: CASSLTLAGTSNEQFF
cdr3_nt: TGTGCCAGCAGCTTGACGCTAGCGGGTACGAGCAATGAGCAGTTCTTC

v_call: TRBV9
j_call: TRBJ2-3
d_call: TRBD2
clone_size: NA
cdr3_aa: CASSVGATSGITTQYF
cdr3_nt: TGTGCCAGCAGCGTAGGGGCGACTAGCGGGATAACGACGCAGTATTTT

v_call: TRBV27
j_call: TRBJ2-5
d_call: NA
clone_size: NA
cdr3_aa: CASSQSRARETQYF
cdr3_nt: TGTGCCAGCAGTCAAAGCCGGGCGCGAGAGACCCAGTACTTC

v_call: TRBV6-6
j_call: TRBJ1-2
d_call: NA
clone_size: NA
cdr3_aa: CASTVLQGQGGYTF
cdr3_nt: TGTGCCAGCACCGTCCTACAGGGCCAGGGCGGCTACACCTTC

v_call: TRBV7-2
j_call: TRBJ2-5
d_call: NA
clone_size: NA
cdr3_aa: CASSGTFEGTQYF
cdr3_nt: TGTGCCAGCAGCGGAACGTTCGAAGGGACCCAGTACTTC

v_call: TRBV2
j_call: TRBJ2-7
d_call: NA
clone_size: NA
cdr3_aa: CASRGIYLYEQYF
cdr3_nt: TGTGCCAGCAGGGGGATTTACCTATACGAGCAGTACTTC

v_call: TRBV25-1
j_call: TRBJ2-2
d_call: NA
clone_size: NA
cdr3_aa: CASSEGTGELFF
cdr3_nt: TGTGCCAGCAGCGAGGGCACCGGGGAGCTGTTTTTT

v_call: TRBV5-1
j_call: TRBJ2-7
d_call: TRBD2
clone_size: NA
cdr3_aa: CASSFRTSGSFYEQYF
cdr3_nt: TGCGCCAGCAGCTTTAGGACTAGCGGGAGCTTCTACGAGCAGTACTTC

v_call: TRBV15
j_call: TRBJ2-7
d_call: NA
clone_size: few
cdr3_aa: CATSRDSYEQYF
cdr3_nt: TGTGCCACCAGCAGAGACAGTTACGAGCAGTACTTC

v_call: TRBV6-5
j_call: TRBJ2-7
d_call: TRBD2
clone_size: NA
cdr3_aa: CASRNKGLAGVWYF
cdr3_nt: TGTGCCAGCAGGAACAAGGGACTAGCGGGAGTGTGGTACTTC

v_call: TRBV6-6
j_call: TRBJ2-5
d_call: NA
clone_size: NA
cdr3_aa: CASEKRPQETQYF
cdr3_nt: TGTGCCAGCGAAAAGCGTCCCCAAGAGACCCAGTACTTC

v_call: TRBV5-1
j_call: TRBJ2-5
d_call: NA
clone_size: NA
cdr3_aa: CASSLEETQYF
cdr3_nt: TGCGCCAGCAGCTTGGAGGAGACCCAGTACTTC

v_call: TRBV9
j_call: TRBJ2-2
d_call: NA
clone_size: NA
cdr3_aa: CASSLGPAATGELFF
cdr3_nt: TGTGCCAGCAGCCTCGGGCCGGCGGCTACCGGGGAGCTGTTTTTT

v_call: TRBV5-4
j_call: TRBJ2-1
d_call: TRBD1
clone_size: NA
cdr3_aa: CASSSGQGPYNEQFF
cdr3_nt: TGTGCCAGCAGCAGCGGACAGGGTCCCTACAATGAGCAGTTCTTC

v_call: TRBV12-2
j_call: TRBJ2-1
d_call: NA
clone_size: NA
cdr3_aa: CASRLAGQPLNEQFF
cdr3_nt: TGTGCAAGTCGCTTAGCGGGACAGCCTTTGAATGAGCAGTTCTTC

v_call: TRBV6-1
j_call: TRBJ1-5
d_call: NA
clone_size: NA
cdr3_aa: CASSEVAGQPQHF
cdr3_nt: TGTGCCAGCAGTGAAGTTGCGGGCCAGCCCCAGCATTTT